These T cell receptor beta chains were read from a single sample in a study of T cells in Graves' hyperthyroidism and ophthalmopathy. TCRdb analysed the multiplex PCR reads with MiXCR anew, one entry per CDR3 protein. The sample has a few hundred thousand distinct CDR3 sequences, roughly an eighth seen once. Sequenced: blood. Receptors originate from a woman in her forties with Graves' ophthalmopathy. Both conserved end residues are part of each CDR3. The D gene is left open where the match is weak. The size entry is marked missing in some rows and otherwise reads once, few, many or a size class.

clone size	V gene	J gene	D gene	CDR3 protein	CDR3 DNA
many	TRBV25-1	TRBJ2-1	-	CASSVTLGGAETNEQFF	TGTGCCAGCAGTGTCACTCTGGGGGGGGCTGAGACCAATGAGCAGTTCTTC
many	TRBV27	TRBJ1-5	-	CASGREQPQHF	TGTGCCAGCGGCAGGGAACAGCCCCAGCATTTT
-	TRBV20-1	TRBJ2-1	-	CSARVHETGKQLFF	TGCAGTGCTAGAGTTCACGAAACAGGGAAACAGTTGTTCTTC
many	TRBV7-2	TRBJ1-2	-	CASSLDGRGYGGYTF	TGTGCCAGCAGCTTAGACGGAAGAGGATATGGAGGCTACACCTTC
many	TRBV6-2/TRBV6-3	TRBJ1-2	TRBD1	CASSSGTGTVLYGYTF	TGTGCCAGCAGTTCCGGGACAGGGACGGTTCTCTATGGCTACACCTTC
many	TRBV10-1	TRBJ2-3	-	CASSEGMGFGDTQYF	TGCGCCAGCAGTGAGGGGATGGGATTCGGAGATACGCAGTATTTT
few	TRBV11-2	TRBJ1-6	-	CASSLFGQFNSPLHF	TGTGCCAGCAGCTTATTTGGACAATTCAATTCACCCCTCCACTTT
few	TRBV3-1	TRBJ2-2	-	CASSPTPNTGELFF	TGTGCCAGCAGCCCCACCCCTAACACCGGGGAGCTGTTTTTT
many	TRBV12-3/TRBV12-4	TRBJ2-2	TRBD2	CASSSPLGPHQLAGGPGELFF	TGTGCCAGCAGTTCACCCCTAGGCCCCCACCAGCTAGCGGGGGGGCCCGGGGAGCTGTTTTTT
many	TRBV20-1	TRBJ1-1	TRBD1	CSARDPSTGTHTEAFF	TGCAGTGCTAGAGATCCCTCGACAGGGACCCACACTGAAGCTTTCTTT
many	TRBV28	TRBJ2-2	-	CASSSGFTGELFF	TGTGCCAGCAGCTCAGGGTTCACCGGGGAGCTGTTTTTT
few	TRBV20-1	TRBJ2-7	-	CSAGAGSYEQYF	TGCAGTGCAGGGGCTGGGAGCTACGAGCAGTACTTC
few	TRBV25-1	TRBJ2-2	TRBD2	CASSEPISGRGTGELFF	TGTGCCAGCAGTGAGCCCATCAGCGGGAGGGGAACCGGGGAGCTGTTTTTT
-	TRBV19	TRBJ2-2	-	CASSVSGVVTGELFF	TGTGCCAGTAGTGTTTCAGGGGTCGTTACCGGGGAGCTGTTTTTT
-	TRBV5-6	TRBJ2-2	-	CASSLLRGTDTGELFF	TGTGCCAGCAGCTTACTTAGGGGGACCGACACCGGGGAGCTGTTTTTT
many	TRBV30	TRBJ2-7	-	CAWSYGSEQYF	TGTGCCTGGAGTTATGGGAGCGAGCAGTACTTC
many	TRBV6-1	TRBJ1-6	TRBD1	CASSPSGTGTPLLTRSYNSPLHF	TGTGCCAGCAGTCCTTCCGGGACAGGGACACCTCTCCTAACCCGCTCCTATAATTCACCCCTCCACTTT
-	TRBV24-1	TRBJ2-5	TRBD2	CATSDPDPGTSGGQETQYF	TGTGCCACCAGTGATCCCGACCCCGGGACTAGCGGGGGTCAAGAGACCCAGTACTTC
few	TRBV7-9	TRBJ2-1	-	CTSSSGVWDFEQFF	TGTACCAGCAGCTCGGGTGTGTGGGATTTTGAGCAGTTCTTC
many	TRBV15	TRBJ2-7	-	CATSRGTLDSDEQYF	TGTGCCACCAGCAGAGGAACCTTGGACAGTGACGAGCAGTACTTC
many	TRBV7-2	TRBJ2-1	TRBD2	CASSPRGGAGVHNEQFF	TGTGCCAGCAGCCCCCGGGGTGGGGCGGGGGTACACAATGAGCAGTTCTTC
-	TRBV20-1	TRBJ2-5	-	CSARDGGFEETQYF	TGCAGTGCTAGAGACGGAGGGTTTGAAGAGACCCAGTACTTC
-	TRBV28	TRBJ1-1	TRBD1	CASSASGQRNTEAFF	TGTGCCAGCAGCGCCTCGGGACAGAGGAACACTGAAGCTTTCTTT
-	TRBV7-8	TRBJ1-1	-	CASSLGWAANTEAFF	TGTGCCAGCAGCCTTGGGTGGGCGGCGAACACTGAAGCTTTCTTT
-	TRBV6-1	TRBJ2-1	TRBD1	CASSLPQGYNEQFF	TGTGCCAGCAGTCTCCCACAGGGGTACAATGAGCAGTTCTTC
-	TRBV25-1	TRBJ2-3	TRBD2	CASILLAGKGTDTQYF	TGTGCCAGCATCCTATTAGCGGGCAAGGGCACAGATACGCAGTATTTT
-	TRBV5-1	TRBJ2-2	TRBD1	CASSFFGRGPRELFF	TGCGCCAGCAGCTTCTTCGGCAGGGGGCCGCGGGAGCTGTTTTTT
many	TRBV6-1	TRBJ1-5	-	CATRLSNQPQHF	TGTGCCACCCGTCTAAGCAATCAGCCCCAGCATTTT
many	TRBV2	TRBJ1-5	TRBD1	CASSRTGGDQPQHF	TGTGCCAGCAGTCGGACAGGGGGCGATCAGCCCCAGCATTTT
many	TRBV28	TRBJ2-5	TRBD1	CASSSTPRGPPGETQYF	TGTGCCAGCAGTTCAACCCCCAGGGGGCCCCCAGGAGAGACCCAGTACTTC
-	TRBV4-1	TRBJ2-2	-	CASSQEGGIGELFF	TGCGCCAGCAGCCAAGAAGGGGGGATCGGGGAGCTGTTTTTT
many	TRBV10-3	TRBJ2-6	-	CAISRSQGAGANVLTF	TGTGCCATCAGTAGGTCGCAGGGAGCTGGGGCCAACGTCCTGACTTTC
many	TRBV24-1	TRBJ2-7	TRBD1	CATSGVGGQGEQYF	TGTGCCACCAGTGGTGTAGGGGGCCAAGGCGAGCAGTACTTC
many	TRBV27	TRBJ2-3	-	CASSYDRRTRSTDTQYF	TGTGCCAGCAGTTACGACAGGCGTACTAGGAGCACAGATACGCAGTATTTT
many	TRBV6-1	TRBJ1-1	-	CASSYGAVNEAFF	TGTGCCAGCAGTTATGGGGCAGTAAATGAAGCTTTCTTT
-	TRBV5-1	TRBJ2-1	-	CASSLGPSVLNNEQFF	TGCGCCAGCAGCTTGGGCCCTAGCGTCCTTAACAATGAGCAGTTCTTC
many	TRBV6-2/TRBV6-3	TRBJ1-5	-	CASSYSKGGARGNQPQHF	TGTGCCAGCAGTTACTCGAAAGGTGGGGCGCGTGGCAATCAGCCCCAGCATTTT
many	TRBV5-5	TRBJ1-4	-	CASSLAPNREGEKLFF	TGTGCCAGCAGCTTGGCCCCAAACAGGGAAGGCGAAAAACTGTTTTTT
many	TRBV3-1	TRBJ1-2	TRBD1	CASSRIGQGVGYTF	TGTGCCAGCAGCCGAATAGGACAGGGAGTTGGCTACACCTTC
few	TRBV5-1	TRBJ1-4	-	CASSLGRATNEKLFF	TGCGCCAGCAGCTTGGGCAGGGCGACTAATGAAAAACTGTTTTTT
many	TRBV20-1	TRBJ1-1	-	CSARDGFNTEAFF	TGCAGTGCTAGAGACGGCTTCAACACTGAAGCTTTCTTT
many	TRBV6-1	TRBJ2-3	TRBD2	CASSWTSSADTQYF	TGTGCCAGCAGCTGGACTAGCAGTGCCGATACGCAGTATTTT
-	TRBV7-2	TRBJ2-4	TRBD1	CASSTGTEKNIQYF	TGTGCCAGCAGCACAGGGACAGAGAAAAACATTCAGTACTTC
-	TRBV20-1	TRBJ1-4	TRBD1	CSARPGQGPEKLFF	TGCAGTGCACGGCCGGGACAGGGGCCGGAAAAACTGTTTTTT
many	TRBV20-1	TRBJ2-3	-	CSAVQGTDTQYF	TGCAGTGCTGTACAGGGCACAGATACGCAGTATTTT
many	TRBV27	TRBJ1-2	-	CASSSHKAYGYTF	TGTGCCAGCAGTTCCCACAAAGCGTATGGCTACACCTTC
-	TRBV28	TRBJ2-7	-	CASSQKLEQYF	TGTGCCAGCAGTCAGAAATTGGAGCAGTACTTC
-	TRBV12-3/TRBV12-4	TRBJ2-7	-	CASSLNRLYEQYF	TGTGCCAGCAGTTTGAACAGACTATACGAGCAGTACTTC
many	TRBV2	TRBJ2-7	TRBD2	CASSAWTSGSAAQYF	TGTGCCAGCAGTGCCTGGACTAGCGGGAGTGCCGCGCAGTACTTC
-	TRBV2	TRBJ1-6	TRBD1	CASRVQTGGNSPLHF	TGTGCCAGCAGGGTCCAGACAGGGGGTAATTCACCCCTCCACTTT